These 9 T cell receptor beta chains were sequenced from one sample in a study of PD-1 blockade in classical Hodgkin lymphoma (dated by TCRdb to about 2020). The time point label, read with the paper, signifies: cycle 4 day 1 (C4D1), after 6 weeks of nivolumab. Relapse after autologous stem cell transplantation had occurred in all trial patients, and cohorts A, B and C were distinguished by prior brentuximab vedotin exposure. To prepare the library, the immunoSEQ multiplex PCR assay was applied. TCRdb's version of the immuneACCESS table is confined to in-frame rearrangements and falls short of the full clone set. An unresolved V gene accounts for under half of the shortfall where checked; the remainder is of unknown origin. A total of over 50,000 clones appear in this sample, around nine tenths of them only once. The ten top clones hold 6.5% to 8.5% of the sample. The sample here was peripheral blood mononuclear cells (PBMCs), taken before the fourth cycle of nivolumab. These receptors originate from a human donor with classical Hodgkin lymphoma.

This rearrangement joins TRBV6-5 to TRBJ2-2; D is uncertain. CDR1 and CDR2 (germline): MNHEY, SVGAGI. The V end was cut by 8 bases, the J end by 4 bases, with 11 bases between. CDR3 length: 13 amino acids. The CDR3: CASGVGFTGELFF. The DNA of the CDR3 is TGTGCCAGCGGTGTCGGTTTCACCGGGGAGCTGTTTTTT.

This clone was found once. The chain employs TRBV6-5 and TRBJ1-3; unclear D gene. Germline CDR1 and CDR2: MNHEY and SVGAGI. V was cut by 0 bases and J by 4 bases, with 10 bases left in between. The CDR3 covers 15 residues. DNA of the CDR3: TGTGCCAGCAGTTACTCTCCCTCCCGCGGAAACACCATATATTTT. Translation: CASSYSPSRGNTIYF.

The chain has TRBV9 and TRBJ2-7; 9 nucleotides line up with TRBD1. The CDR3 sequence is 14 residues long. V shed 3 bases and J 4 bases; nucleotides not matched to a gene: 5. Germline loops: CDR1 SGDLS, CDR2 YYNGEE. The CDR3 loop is CASSGGTGRYEQYF. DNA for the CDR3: TGTGCCAGCAGCGGGGGGACAGGGCGGTACGAGCAGTACTTC.

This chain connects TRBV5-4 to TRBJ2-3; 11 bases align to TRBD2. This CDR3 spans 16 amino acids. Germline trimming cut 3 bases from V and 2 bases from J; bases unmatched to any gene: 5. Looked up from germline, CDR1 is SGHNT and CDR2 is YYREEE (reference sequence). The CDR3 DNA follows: TGTGCCAGCAGCTCAAAGACTAGCGGGGCCACAGATACGCAGTATTTT. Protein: CASSSKTSGATDTQYF.

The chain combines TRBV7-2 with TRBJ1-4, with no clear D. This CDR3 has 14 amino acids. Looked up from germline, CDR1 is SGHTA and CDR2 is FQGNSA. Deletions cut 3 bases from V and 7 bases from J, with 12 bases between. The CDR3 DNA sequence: TGTGCCAGCAGCTTGTTTACGAAGGGTGAAAAACTGTTTTTT. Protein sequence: CASSLFTKGEKLFF.

CDR3 nucleotide sequence: TGTGCCAGCAGCCAAGATGTGCTAGCGGGGCCTAATACGCAGTATTTT. Translated, it gives CASSQDVLAGPNTQYF. This rearrangement joins TRBV4-2 to TRBJ2-3; 9 bases are shared with TRBD2. The ends lost 0 bases at V and 7 bases at J; junction bases unmatched: 8. CDR1 is LGHNA, CDR2 YNFKEQ, per germline. CDR3 length: 16 amino acids.

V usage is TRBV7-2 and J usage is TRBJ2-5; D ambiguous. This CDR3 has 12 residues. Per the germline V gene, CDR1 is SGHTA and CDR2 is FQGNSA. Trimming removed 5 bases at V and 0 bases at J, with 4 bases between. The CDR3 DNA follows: TGTGCCAGCAGCCGGTACCAAGAGACCCAGTACTTC. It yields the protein CASSRYQETQYF.

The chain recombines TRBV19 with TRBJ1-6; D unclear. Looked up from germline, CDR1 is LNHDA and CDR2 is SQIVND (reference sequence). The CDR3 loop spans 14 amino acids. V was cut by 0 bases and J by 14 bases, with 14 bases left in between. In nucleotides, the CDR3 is TGTGCCAGTAGTATAGATCCGCTTTCTTCCACCCTCCACTTT. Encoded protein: CASSIDPLSSTLHF. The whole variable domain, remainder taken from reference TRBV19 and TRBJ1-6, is DGGITQSPKYLFRKEGQNVTLSCEQNLNHDAMYWYRQDPGQGLRLIYYSQIVNDFQKGDIAEGYSVSREKKESFPLTVTSAQKNPTAFYLCASSIDPLSSTLHFGNGTRLTVT.

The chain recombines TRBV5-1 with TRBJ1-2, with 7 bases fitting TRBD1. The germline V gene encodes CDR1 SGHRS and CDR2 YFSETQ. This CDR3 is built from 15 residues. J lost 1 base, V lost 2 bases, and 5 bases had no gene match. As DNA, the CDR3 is TGCGCCAGCAGCTTAGGACAGGACAGTAACTATGGCTACACCTTC. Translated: CASSLGQDSNYGYTF.